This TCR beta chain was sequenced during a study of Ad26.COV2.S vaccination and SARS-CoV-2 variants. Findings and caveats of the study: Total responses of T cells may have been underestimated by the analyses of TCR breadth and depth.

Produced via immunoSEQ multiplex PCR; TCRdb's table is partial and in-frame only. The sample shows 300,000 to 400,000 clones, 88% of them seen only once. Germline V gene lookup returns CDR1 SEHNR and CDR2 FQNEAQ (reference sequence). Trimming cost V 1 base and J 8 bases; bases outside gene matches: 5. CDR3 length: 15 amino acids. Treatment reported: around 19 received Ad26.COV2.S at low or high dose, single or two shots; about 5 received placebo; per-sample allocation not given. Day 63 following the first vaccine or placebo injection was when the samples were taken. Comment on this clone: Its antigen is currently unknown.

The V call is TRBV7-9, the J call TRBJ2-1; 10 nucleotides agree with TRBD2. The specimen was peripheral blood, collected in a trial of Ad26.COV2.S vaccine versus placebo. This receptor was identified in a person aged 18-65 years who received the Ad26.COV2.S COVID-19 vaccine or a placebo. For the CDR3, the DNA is TGTGCCAGCAGCTTAGTCCTAGCGGGAGCCCATGAGCAGTTCTTC. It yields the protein CASSLVLAGAHEQFF.